The 29 T cell receptor beta chains below were found in one sample sequenced in a study of T cells in Graves' hyperthyroidism and ophthalmopathy. TCR beta CDR3 region amplification was performed from RNA transcripts. The TCR CDR3 was amplified in a first-round RT-PCR using the HTBI primer set. TCRdb redid the calling of the multiplex PCR reads with MiXCR, one entry per CDR3 protein. The table has around 720,000 distinct CDR3 sequences, 35% seen once. Material for sequencing was blood. The receptors originated from a woman aged 35 to 49 with Graves' hyperthyroidism.

Many counts were recorded for this clonotype. The V and J genes are TRBV19 and TRBJ2-7; 9 bases are a match to TRBD1. CDR1 LNHDA and CDR2 SQIVND come from the germline V gene (reference sequence). Trimming took 6 bases from V and 5 from J; bases not matched to a gene: 8. This CDR3 is built from 14 residues. The CDR3 DNA is TGTGCCAGTAGACCGGGACAGGGTGTCCACGAGCAGTACTTC. Its protein is CASRPGQGVHEQYF.

The chain recombines TRBV5-6 with TRBJ2-5, with 8 nucleotides matching TRBD1. Losses at the gene ends were 4 bases for V and 5 bases for J; bases not matched to a gene: 16. CDR3 length equals 17 residues. Germline V gives CDR1 SGHDT, CDR2 YYEEEE. CDR3 region: CASSLVPGGPYRETQYF. The CDR3 nucleotides are TGTGCCAGCAGCCTTGTGCCAGGGGGCCCATATAGGGAGACCCAGTACTTC.

Many counts were recorded for this clonotype. This chain uses TRBV19 with TRBJ2-7, with D perhaps being TRBD1 or TRBD2 (5 bases each). There are 13 residues in the CDR3. V was clipped by 8 bases and J by 4 bases, with 15 bases between them. The germline CDR1 and CDR2 sequences are LNHDA and SQIVND (reference sequence). CDR3 sequence (DNA): TGTGCCAGTGGGGGAAGGGGTGAGTACGAGCAGTACTTC. Its translation: CASGGRGEYEQYF.

The sample holds a few counts of this clonotype. V usage is TRBV7-2 and J usage is TRBJ1-2; D not resolved. Trimming left V 5 bases short and J 0 bases short, with 22 bases between. Germline CDR1 and CDR2: SGHTA and FQGNSA. This CDR3 has 18 residues. The CDR3 bases are TGTGCCAGCAGCCCAATTCTGAGTTATCTACCAGCTAACTATGGCTACACCTTC. Protein sequence: CASSPILSYLPANYGYTF.

This clonotype showed up many times. The rearrangement uses TRBV28 and TRBJ2-6; 9 positions agree with TRBD1. The CDR3 contains 15 residues. After removal of 6 bases from V and 8 bases from J, the junction contained 8 bases not matched to a gene. Germline V lookup: CDR1 MDHEN, CDR2 SYDVKM. The CDR3 loop is CASSPWTGDTNVLTF. CDR3 DNA: TGTGCCAGCAGCCCCTGGACAGGGGATACCAACGTCCTGACTTTC.

This clonotype was recorded a few times. The CDR3 protein is CASSSIRGGVDTEAFF. CDR3 nucleotide sequence: TGTGCCAGCAGCTCAATCAGGGGAGGTGTGGACACTGAAGCTTTCTTT. The chain recombines TRBV7-8 with TRBJ1-1, with D possibly TRBD1 on 6 matching bases. The CDR3 spans 16 residues. The ends were cut back, 4 bases at V and 3 bases at J, with 18 bases in the middle. Germline-derived CDR1 and CDR2 are SGHVS and FQNEAQ. Based on the CDR3 plus reference TRBV7-8 and TRBJ1-1, the full variable domain is GAGVSQSPRYKVAKRGQDVALRCDPISGHVSLFWYQQALGQGPEFLTYFQNEAQLDKSGLPSDRFFAERPEGSVSTLKIQRTQQEDSAVYLCASSSIRGGVDTEAFFGQGTRLTVV.

J is TRBJ1-4 and V is TRBV9; D is perhaps TRBD1 (5 bases). This CDR3 has 15 residues. CDR1 is SGDLS, CDR2 YYNGEE, per germline. The V and J ends lost 4 bases and 4 bases respectively, with 14 bases between them. CDR3 in amino acids: CASSPRGDYNEKLFF. For the CDR3, the DNA is TGTGCCAGCAGCCCAAGGGGCGATTATAATGAAAAACTGTTTTTT.

This clonotype was counted ten times or more. V and J are TRBV12-3 or TRBV12-4 and TRBJ1-2; tentative D call: TRBD1 (5 bases). The CDR3 sequence is 14 residues long. V shed 6 bases and J shed 8 bases, with 19 bases lying between them. The CDR3 reads CASSPPGTTKGYTF. CDR3 DNA sequence: TGTGCCAGCAGCCCGCCCGGGACCACAAAGGGCTACACCTTC.

This clonotype was detected ten times or more. The DNA for the CDR3 is TGTGCCAGCAGTTCCAGTGAAGCTTTCTTT. Translated: CASSSSEAFF. The gene calls are TRBV7-9 and TRBJ1-1; D call uncertain. Germline values: CDR1 SEHNR, CDR2 FQNEAQ (reference sequence). Trimming took off 6 bases at V and 7 bases at J, with 6 bases between the two ends. There are 10 residues in the CDR3.

This clonotype was recorded a few times. The chain carries TRBV3-1 and TRBJ2-7, with D perhaps matching TRBD1 or TRBD2 (6 bases each). Trimming removed 4 bases at V and 7 bases at J, with 20 bases between. Germline-derived CDR1 and CDR2 are LGHDT and YNNKEL (reference sequence). The CDR3 loop spans 15 amino acids. CDR3 protein: CASSPGGTSRWEQYF. CDR3 nucleotides: TGTGCCAGCAGCCCCGGCGGGACAAGTAGGTGGGAGCAGTACTTC.

This clonotype was observed a handful of times. The CDR3 DNA sequence: TGCGCCAGCAGCGCCCGGACAGGCGCTGACCTGAGAGCTTTCTTT. Translating it yields CASSARTGADLRAFF. The chain couples TRBV5-1 to TRBJ1-1, with 7 bases identical to TRBD1. The germline V gene has CDR1 SGHRS and CDR2 YFSETQ. The CDR3 is 15 amino acids. After removal of 4 bases from V and 10 bases from J, the junction contained 16 bases not matched to a gene.

As regards this clonotype: A much larger clone lies a single base off, so this may be a read error. V gene TRBV6-1 combines with J gene TRBJ1-1; TRBD1 agrees at 11 bases. Per the germline V gene, CDR1 is MNHNS and CDR2 is SASEGT. The length of the CDR3 is 15 residues. CDR3 nucleotide sequence: TGTGCCAGCACCCCGGGACAGGGGGACCTCACTGGAGCTTTCTTT. This codes for CASTPGQGDLTGAFF.

V and J are TRBV28 and TRBJ2-7; D possibly corresponds to TRBD2 (5 bases). CDR1 and CDR2 from the germline V gene are MDHEN and SYDVKM. This CDR3 region has 14 residues. The V and J ends lost 10 bases and 0 bases respectively, with 16 bases between them. The CDR3 sequence: CAKVGGRSSYEQYF. Written as DNA, the CDR3 is TGTGCCAAGGTCGGCGGGCGAAGCTCCTACGAGCAGTACTTC.

The table lists this clonotype with many counts. The rearrangement joins TRBV7-2 to TRBJ2-7, with a tentative D call TRBD1 (6 bases). The germline gives CDR1 SGHTA, CDR2 FQGNSA. V lost 0 bases and J 5 bases, leaving 11 bases between the germline ends. The CDR3 spans 14 residues. The CDR3 sequence: CASSLAYRVDEQYF. CDR3 DNA sequence: TGTGCCAGCAGCTTAGCTTACAGGGTCGACGAGCAGTACTTC.

Points on this clonotype: The junction does not match germline at one end; this may be a read error. The rearrangement links TRBV3-1 to TRBJ1-4, with TRBD1 identical over 9 bases. CDR1 is LGHDT and CDR2 is YNNKEL in the germline V gene (reference sequence). CDR3 size: 15 residues. CDR3 nucleotides: TGTGCCAGCAGCCAGGGGACAGGGTTTAGTGAAGAACTGTTTTTT. Its translation is CASSQGTGFSEELFF.

The sample holds one count of this clonotype. Since a much larger clone is just one base distant, this may be a read error. In nucleotides, the CDR3 is TGTGCCAGCAGTTTAGGGTTCGGGGAGCTGTTTTTT. Its protein product is CASSLGFGELFF. This chain links TRBV12-3 or TRBV12-4 with TRBJ2-2; D uncertain. Trimming left V 1 base short and J 7 bases short, with 4 bases between. This CDR3 is built from 12 residues.

The V gene is TRBV15, the J gene TRBJ2-7; 7 bases are shared with TRBD2. Near its end, the DNA agrees better with TRBJ2-1, so the J call may be wrong. The CDR3 is 17 amino acids. In germline, CDR1 is LNHNV, CDR2 YYDKDF (reference sequence). The DNA of the CDR3 is TGTGCCACCAGCAGAGATTTAATTCCCGACGGGGAGGGGGAGCAGTTCTTC. It is translated as CATSRDLIPDGEGEQFF.

The chain joins TRBV10-3 to TRBJ2-6; D is uncertain. The CDR3 runs 16 residues. Trimming removed 5 bases at V and 0 bases at J, with 11 bases between. In germline, CDR1 is ENHRY, CDR2 SYGVKD. The CDR3 here is CAISFGWSSGANVLTF. The CDR3, as DNA: TGTGCCATCAGTTTCGGGTGGAGCTCTGGGGCCAACGTCCTGACTTTC.

This clonotype was seen many times. The CDR3 DNA is TGTGCCAGCAGCGTGGGACAGGGGTTCTCTGGAAACACCATATATTTT. It codes for CASSVGQGFSGNTIYF. This chain links TRBV9 with TRBJ1-3; 10 nucleotides match TRBD1. The CDR3 contains 16 residues. The junction had 2 bases not matched to a gene; V was cut back by 2 bases and J by 0 bases. Looked up from germline, CDR1 is SGDLS and CDR2 is YYNGEE.

About this clonotype: This may be a read error, as it is one base from a much larger clone. The chain links TRBV10-3 to TRBJ1-5; perhaps TRBD1 as D (6 bases). Germline CDR1 reads ENHRY; CDR2 reads SYGVKD. The CDR3 runs to 15 residues. Trimming shortened V by 5 bases and J by 6 bases, and 17 bases separated the two germline ends. Written as DNA, the CDR3 is TGTGCCATCAGTTACTCAGCCAGGGGCACTCAGCCCCAGCATTTT. This encodes CAISYSARGTQPQHF.

To note about this clonotype: As the CDR3 is not closed by the conserved phenylalanine or tryptophan, this likely results from a read error. No DNA is shown, since the ends of the CDR3 on it are uncertain; the CDR3 is the one TCRdb lists. The V gene is TRBV11-2, the J gene TRBJ1-4. CDR1 and CDR2 from the germline V gene are SGHAT and FQNNGV. 10 amino acids form the CDR3, both terminal residues included. Here the CDR3 reads CASSFPAGVL.

This clonotype was picked up many times. This rearrangement joins TRBV19 to TRBJ1-1; 10 bases fit TRBD1. The germline gives CDR1 LNHDA, CDR2 SQIVND (reference sequence). With 6 bases clipped from V and 0 bases from J, the junction kept 4 bases outside the gene matches. This CDR3 is 15 amino acids long. This CDR3 reads CASRPDRGLNTEAFF. CDR3 bases: TGTGCCAGTAGACCCGACAGGGGGCTGAACACTGAAGCTTTCTTT.

This clonotype appeared many times. The rearrangement uses TRBV10-1 and TRBJ1-5; 8 bases fit TRBD1. After removal of 4 bases from V and 7 bases from J, the junction contained 3 bases not matched to a gene. There are 13 residues in the CDR3. CDR1 and CDR2 from the germline V gene are WNHNN and SYGVQD (reference sequence). As DNA, the CDR3 is TGCGCCAGCAGTGGACAGGGGCGGCAGCCCCAGCATTTT. The encoded protein is CASSGQGRQPQHF.

This rearrangement joins TRBV10-3 to TRBJ1-3; 7 nucleotides agree with TRBD1. The CDR3 is made up of 15 amino acids. Germline loops: CDR1 ENHRY, CDR2 SYGVKD. After removal of 5 bases from V and 3 bases from J, the junction contained 7 bases not matched to a gene. This CDR3 is CAISTDRRFGNTIYF. The CDR3 coding sequence is TGTGCCATCAGTACGGACAGGCGTTTTGGAAACACCATATATTTT.

This clonotype turned up a few times. V usage is TRBV5-1 and J usage is TRBJ1-6; D is ambiguous. Deletions cut 4 bases from V and 7 bases from J, with 9 bases between. The CDR3 loop spans 13 amino acids. CDR1 and CDR2 (germline): SGHRS, YFSETQ. The chain's CDR3 is CASSRASNSPLHF. DNA of the CDR3: TGCGCCAGCAGCCGGGCTTCGAATTCACCCCTCCACTTT.

The chain uses TRBV12-3 or TRBV12-4 and TRBJ2-5; weak D call: TRBD1 (6 bases). Trimming pared 8 bases from V and 5 bases from J, leaving 9 bases between. The CDR3 length is 11 residues. CDR3 DNA: TGTGCCAGCGGGGACAATGAGACCCAGTACTTC. Its protein product is CASGDNETQYF.

The rearrangement links TRBV7-2 to TRBJ1-2, with 8 bases identical to TRBD1. The ends lost 1 base at V and 1 base at J; junction bases unmatched: 11. This CDR3 has 18 amino acids. Looked up from germline, CDR1 is SGHTA and CDR2 is FQGNSA. Here the CDR3 DNA reads TGTGCCAGCAGCTTAGTGGGACAGGATAAATGGAGTAACTATGGCTACACCTTC. Translation: CASSLVGQDKWSNYGYTF.

The chain is built from TRBV29-1 and TRBJ1-3; 9 bases align to TRBD1. CDR1 is SQVTM, CDR2 ANQGSEA, per germline. The trim removed 7 bases at V and 2 bases at J, leaving 3 bases unmatched. The CDR3 runs 13 residues. The CDR3 loop is CSGRTGAGNTIYF. Written as DNA, the CDR3 is TGCAGCGGGAGGACAGGGGCTGGAAACACCATATATTTT. The variable domain in full, with the rest retrieved from reference TRBV29-1 and TRBJ1-3, is SAVISQKPSRDICQRGTSLTIQCQVDSQVTMMFWYRQQPGQSLTLIATANQGSEATYESGFVIDKFPISRPNLTFSTLTVSNMSPEDSSIYLCSGRTGAGNTIYFGEGSWLTVV.

In this sample, this clonotype turned up many times. The chain uses TRBV7-8 and TRBJ2-7; 7 nucleotides match TRBD2. Germline assignment: CDR1 SGHVS and CDR2 FQNEAQ. This CDR3 contains 15 residues. The ends lost 3 bases at V and 2 bases at J; junction bases unmatched: 7. This CDR3 is CASSFGGGRAYEQYF. CDR3 DNA sequence: TGTGCCAGCAGCTTTGGGGGGGGGAGAGCCTACGAGCAGTACTTC.